This T cell receptor beta chain was sequenced for a study of cytomegalovirus exposure and HLA in healthy donors. TCRdb keeps only in-frame clones here, not all; method: immunoSEQ multiplex PCR. The table includes roughly 70,000 clones, around 94% detected once. The study, taken as a whole, reports: Per published reports, the classifier diagnosed cytomegalovirus status with high specificity and sensitivity. Confirmation in vitro established that a few CMV-associated chains were specific for CMV antigens.

A note on this clone: Its antigen is undetermined.

Germline CDR1 and CDR2: LNHDA and SQIVND (reference sequence). The CDR3 contains 15 residues. The V segment lost 3 bases and the J segment 5 bases; nucleotides outside the gene matches: 7. The donors were members of the validation cohort, which comprised about 130 subjects and was separate from the first cohort of roughly 700 subjects. The sequence derives from a man aged 18 to 30 in good health and CMV-seropositive. The chain uses TRBV19 and TRBJ2-5, with 9 bases aligning to TRBD2. Sequencing input: PBMCs. The DNA for the CDR3 is TGTGCCAGTAGTATGAGGCTAGCGGGGAGTGAGACCCAGTACTTC. Protein product: CASSMRLAGSETQYF.